Below are 18 T cell receptor beta chains sequenced from a single sample in a study of radiation and T cells in renal cell carcinoma (dated by TCRdb to between 2020 and 2021). Receptor amplification or capture employed the immunoSEQ multiplex PCR assay. TCRdb retrieved this table from immuneACCESS and kept in-frame rearrangements only. Not all clones are present; in checked studies, unresolved V genes account for under half, and no reason is known for the remainder. This sample holds around 95,000 clones; approximately 82% were observed only once. Jointly, the top ten make up more than 7% of the sample. In light of the paper, this sample's time point label describes: blood 4 weeks post-SBRT, at nephrectomy. The intended sense of this specimen's treatment or condition label: 15 Gy SBRT to primary tumor, nephrectomy 4 weeks later. This specimen was blood, taken from a patient whose treatment included radiotherapy and nephrectomy. Source of these receptors: a man aged 55 to 70 with renal cell carcinoma.

V gene TRBV27 combines with J gene TRBJ2-6; D uncertain. Trimming removed 4 bases from V and 0 bases from J, with 1 base in between. Germline-derived CDR1 and CDR2 are MNHEY and SMNVEV (reference sequence). The CDR3 is 13 amino acids. The DNA of the CDR3 is TGTGCCAGCAGTTCCTCTGGGGCCAACGTCCTGACTTTC. It encodes CASSSSGANVLTF. Filled out from reference TRBV27 and TRBJ2-6, the complete variable domain reads EAQVTQNPRYLITVTGKKLTVTCSQNMNHEYMSWYRQDPGLGLRQIYYSMNVEVTDKGDVPEGYKVSRKEKRNFPLILESPSPNQTSLYFCASSSSGANVLTFGAGSRLTVL.

The chain joins TRBV18 to TRBJ2-7; the D gene could be TRBD1 or TRBD2 (5 bases each). Per the germline V gene, CDR1 is KGHSH and CDR2 is LQKENI. This CDR3 spans 14 amino acids. V lost 1 base, J lost 3 bases, and 10 bases lay in between. The CDR3 spells CASSPRDGSYEQYF. The CDR3 nucleotides read TGTGCCAGCTCACCACGGGACGGAAGCTACGAGCAGTACTTC.

The chain has TRBV28 and TRBJ2-3, with D perhaps TRBD2 (6 bases). Germline CDR1 and CDR2: MDHEN and SYDVKM. Deletions cut 3 bases from V and 5 bases from J, with 9 bases between. The CDR3 has 13 residues. The CDR3 reads CASSFPSVDTQYF. CDR3 sequence (DNA): TGTGCCAGCAGTTTTCCTAGCGTAGATACGCAGTATTTT.

The V call is TRBV7-6, the J call TRBJ1-1; D is ambiguous. Trimming removed 5 bases at V and 1 base at J, with 11 bases between. Germline-derived CDR1 and CDR2 are SGHVS and FNYEAQ. The CDR3 spans 14 residues. The CDR3 DNA is TGTGCCAGCAGCCCCCTCGGCGCGAACACTGAAGCTTTCTTT. Its translation is CASSPLGANTEAFF.

This chain links TRBV2 with TRBJ1-1; D gene uncertain. Trimming pared 2 bases from V and 4 bases from J, leaving 11 bases between. CDR1 is SNHLY and CDR2 is FYNNEI in the germline V gene. The CDR3 totals 14 residues. CDR3 DNA sequence: TGTGCCAGCAGTGAACTGGGGAGAGTCACTGAAGCTTTCTTT. The encoded protein is CASSELGRVTEAFF.

The V call is TRBV28, the J call TRBJ2-5; 13 bases are a match to TRBD2. From germline, CDR1 is MDHEN and CDR2 SYDVKM. V shed 3 bases, J shed 5 bases, and the junction held 9 bases outside the gene matches. There are 17 residues in the CDR3. The CDR3, as DNA: TGTGCCAGCAGTTTTCGGAGACTAGCGGGAGGACGGGAGACCCAGTACTTC. Its translation: CASSFRRLAGGRETQYF.

The chain uses TRBV11-2 and TRBJ1-2, with D uncertain. Germline lookup yields CDR1 SGHAT and CDR2 FQNNGV. The CDR3 has 14 amino acids. Trimming cost V 2 bases and J 6 bases, with 13 bases left between them. CDR3 sequence reads: CASSLSPAGNGYTF. CDR3 in DNA: TGTGCCAGCAGCTTAAGTCCAGCGGGGAATGGCTACACCTTC. Full variable domain (missing parts from reference TRBV11-2 and TRBJ1-2): EAGVAQSPRYKIIEKRQSVAFWCNPISGHATLYWYQQILGQGPKLLIQFQNNGVVDDSQLPKDRFSAERLKGVDSTLKIQPAKLEDSAVYLCASSLSPAGNGYTFGSGTRLTVV.

The V and J genes are TRBV4-3 and TRBJ2-1; D gene ambiguous. This CDR3 has 14 residues. The germline V gene has CDR1 LGHNA and CDR2 YSLEER. V was cut by 0 bases and J by 5 bases, with 8 bases left in between. This chain's CDR3 is CASSQDVGDNEQFF. DNA of the CDR3: TGCGCCAGCAGCCAAGATGTAGGCGACAATGAGCAGTTCTTC.

This chain uses TRBV27 with TRBJ1-5; no firm D call. Trimming stripped 1 base from V and 3 bases from J, with 7 bases between. Per the germline V gene, CDR1 is MNHEY and CDR2 is SMNVEV (reference sequence). The CDR3 is 14 amino acids. In DNA, the CDR3 is TGTGCCAGCAGTTTATTGGGGAACAATCAGCCCCAGCATTTT. It encodes CASSLLGNNQPQHF.

The rearrangement joins TRBV28 to TRBJ1-3; D is uncertain. Germline values: CDR1 MDHEN, CDR2 SYDVKM. V was trimmed by 2 bases and J by 3 bases, leaving 2 bases between them. This CDR3 spans 12 amino acids. The CDR3 nucleotides read TGTGCCAGCAGTTTAGTTGGAAACACCATATATTTT. It is translated as CASSLVGNTIYF. Supplemented by reference TRBV28 and TRBJ1-3, the full variable domain reads DVKVTQSSRYLVKRTGEKVFLECVQDMDHENMFWYRQDPGLGLRLIYFSYDVKMKEKGDIPEGYSVSREKKERFSLILESASTNQTSMYLCASSLVGNTIYFGEGSWLTVV.

This chain uses TRBV6-5 with TRBJ2-7, with 12 bases identical to TRBD1. CDR1 is MNHEY, CDR2 SVGAGI, per germline. Trimming removed 6 bases from V and 1 base from J; junction bases left unmatched: 4. This CDR3 has 15 amino acids. CDR3 sequence: CASRLGQGASYEQYF. Written as DNA, the CDR3 is TGTGCCAGCAGGTTGGGACAGGGGGCTTCCTACGAGCAGTACTTC.

The V and J genes are TRBV7-2 and TRBJ1-5; D is uncertain. CDR3 length: 15 residues. The V gene's germline CDR1 is SGHTA and CDR2 FQGNSA. Deletions cut 6 bases from V and 0 bases from J, with 12 bases between. The CDR3 here is CASRKGVNSNQPQHF. CDR3 in DNA: TGTGCCAGCAGGAAGGGAGTCAATAGCAATCAGCCCCAGCATTTT.

The chain is built from TRBV28 and TRBJ2-2, with D perhaps given as TRBD1 or TRBD2 (5 bases each). The CDR3 extends over 15 amino acids. Germline V gene data show CDR1 as MDHEN and CDR2 as SYDVKM. V lost 7 bases, J lost 8 bases, and 20 bases lay in between. CDR3 sequence reads: CASKTRSRGAGELFF. CDR3 nucleotides: TGTGCCAGCAAAACGAGGTCCCGAGGGGCGGGGGAGCTGTTTTTT.

The V and J genes are TRBV5-1 and TRBJ1-2; 7 bases align to TRBD1. The ends lost 0 bases at V and 3 bases at J; junction bases unmatched: 5. The CDR3 length is 15 residues. CDR1 is SGHRS, CDR2 YFSETQ, per germline. CDR3 sequence reads: CASSLGTGEDYGYTF. CDR3 nucleotide sequence: TGCGCCAGCAGCTTGGGAACAGGGGAGGACTATGGCTACACCTTC. Complete variable domain (other parts from reference TRBV5-1 and TRBJ1-2): KAGVTQTPRYLIKTRGQQVTLSCSPISGHRSVSWYQQTPGQGLQFLFEYFSETQRNKGNFPGRFSGRQFSNSRSEMNVSTLELGDSALYLCASSLGTGEDYGYTFGSGTRLTVV.

The chain recombines TRBV19 with TRBJ2-3; D is perhaps TRBD1 or TRBD2 (6 bases each). The ends were cut back, 3 bases at V and 5 bases at J, with 15 bases in the middle. Germline CDR1 is LNHDA and CDR2 is SQIVND (reference sequence). The CDR3 runs 15 residues. Written as DNA, the CDR3 is TGTGCCAGTAGTATCTGGGGGGCGCGACAAGATACGCAGTATTTT. It translates to CASSIWGARQDTQYF.

In its sample, this clone was seen a few times. This chain uses TRBV4-1 with TRBJ1-4; the D gene is possibly TRBD1 (6 bases). The CDR3 consists of 15 residues. Germline V lookup: CDR1 MGHRA, CDR2 YSYEKL. Trimming took off 3 bases at V and 5 bases at J, with 13 bases between the two ends. CDR3 sequence (DNA): TGCGCCAGCAGCCAGGGCACAGGGACCAATGAAAAACTGTTTTTT. Its protein is CASSQGTGTNEKLFF.

The rearrangement links TRBV5-1 to TRBJ2-1, with D perhaps matching TRBD1 or TRBD2 (6 bases each). This CDR3 is built from 15 residues. Germline V gene lookup returns CDR1 SGHRS and CDR2 YFSETQ. Deletions cut 2 bases from V and 7 bases from J, with 16 bases between. The CDR3 protein is CASSFGQQGGNEQFF. In DNA form, the CDR3 reads TGCGCCAGCAGCTTCGGGCAACAGGGAGGTAATGAGCAGTTCTTC.

The rearrangement links TRBV6-5 to TRBJ2-7, with a weak D call TRBD1 (5 bases). CDR1 is MNHEY, CDR2 SVGAGI, per germline. Trimming pared 7 bases from V and 11 bases from J, leaving 18 bases between. This CDR3 spans 12 amino acids. The CDR3 DNA is TGTGCCAGCAACTCAGGGTACGGAATGGAGTACTTC. Encoded protein: CASNSGYGMEYF.